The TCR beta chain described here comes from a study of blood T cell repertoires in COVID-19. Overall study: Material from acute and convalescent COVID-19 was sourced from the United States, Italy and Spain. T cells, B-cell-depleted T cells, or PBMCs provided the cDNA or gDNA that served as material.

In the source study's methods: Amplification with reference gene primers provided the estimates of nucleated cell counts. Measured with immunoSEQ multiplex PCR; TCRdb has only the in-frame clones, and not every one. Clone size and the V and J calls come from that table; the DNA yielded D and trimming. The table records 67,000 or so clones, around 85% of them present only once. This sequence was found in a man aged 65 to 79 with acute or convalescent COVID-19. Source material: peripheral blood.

The CDR3 region is CASSLGLFSYNEQFF. The CDR3 bases are TGTGCCAGCAGCCTGGGACTGTTCTCCTACAATGAGCAGTTCTTC. The rearrangement links TRBV21-1 to TRBJ2-1; whether TRBD2, the table's D call, matches the DNA was not checked. TRBV21-1 represents a pseudogene. The CDR3 sequence is 15 residues long.